This record concerns one TCR beta chain sequence. This sample is drawn from a study of blood T cell repertoires in COVID-19. Study as a whole: The study drew acute and convalescent COVID-19 samples from the United States, Italy and Spain. Nucleic acid was either cDNA or gDNA, and it came from T cells, B-cell-depleted T cells, or PBMCs.

The CDR3 is made up of 15 amino acids. From germline, CDR1 is SGHVS and CDR2 FNYEAQ. Unmatched junction bases numbered 7, after V lost 5 bases and J lost 6 bases. In the authors' methods: Scientists estimated how many nucleated cells there were by amplifying reference gene primers. The repertoire was sequenced with immunoSEQ multiplex PCR; TCRdb's copy has only in-frame clones and lacks some. Clonal size and the V and J genes are those of that table, whereas D and trimming came from the DNA. The sample shows about 250,000 clones, 80% to 85% of them seen only once. This receptor was taken from a man aged 35 to 55 with acute or convalescent COVID-19. The specimen was peripheral blood. This rearrangement joins TRBV7-6 to TRBJ2-2; 9 positions agree with TRBD1. The CDR3: CASSPGTGRSGELFF. CDR3 sequence (DNA): TGTGCCAGCAGCCCTGGGACAGGGAGGTCCGGGGAGCTGTTTTTT.